This is a list of T cell receptor beta chains from one sample in a study of human CD8 memory T cell subsets. TCRdb re-called the 5' RACE reads; every CDR3 protein appears as one record, without DNA. Its listing shows 3,000 to 4,500 distinct CDR3 sequences. Sequenced input: CD8+ T cells from PBMCs. The source is a human donor in good health. The CDR3 runs from the conserved cysteine through the conserved F or W. The order of the fields is J gene, V gene, clone size, CDR3 protein. Expanded clones get a size class; other rows say once, few or many, or leave the size out.

TRBJ2-1,TRBV6-2/TRBV6-3,.,CASSYSLAGVLDEQFF
TRBJ2-3,TRBV30,.,CAWSTLGMDTQYF
TRBJ1-2,TRBV3-1,medium-sized,CASSQGLPAYGYTF
TRBJ2-1,TRBV7-8,.,CASSIDPPFSSYNEQFF
TRBJ2-7,TRBV15,medium-sized,CATSKGQGNEQYF
TRBJ2-1,TRBV11-2,.,CASSLGGRENEQFF
TRBJ2-7,TRBV4-3,medium-sized,CASSQDIGSGSYEQYF
TRBJ2-1,TRBV9,medium-sized,CASSVEDSSYNEQFF
TRBJ1-3,TRBV28,large,CASSLLDSRRNTIYF
TRBJ2-3,TRBV27,.,CASSPRLAGPSSTDTQYF
TRBJ2-7,TRBV5-1,.,CASSLESTYEQYF
TRBJ1-5,TRBV19,medium-sized,CASSIEQISNQPQHF
TRBJ2-1,TRBV27,.,CASSLGGTNNEQFF
TRBJ2-1,TRBV20-1,.,CSARRASGDYNEQFF
TRBJ2-3,TRBV12-3/TRBV12-4,.,CASTLPSTGGTDTQYF
TRBJ1-4,TRBV6-4,.,CASSEGSNEKLFF
TRBJ1-5,TRBV7-9,.,CASSHDARDNQPQHF
TRBJ2-1,TRBV4-2,medium-sized,CASSQDRGQGADEQFF
TRBJ2-7,TRBV20-1,.,CSSSGSPYEQYF
TRBJ1-1,TRBV5-1,.,CASEKPGGTEAFF
TRBJ2-1,TRBV12-3/TRBV12-4,medium-sized,CASSPPEGEEQFF
TRBJ2-1,TRBV7-9,.,CASSGTQGKSYNEQFF
TRBJ1-1,TRBV15,.,CATREGGETEAFF
TRBJ2-7,TRBV20-1,.,CSARVFATPGWRQYF
TRBJ2-7,TRBV4-2,.,CASSSWTSGSPSDEQYF
TRBJ2-7,TRBV5-1,.,CASSLVGHNWEQYF
TRBJ1-1,TRBV21-1,.,CASTKTPGQGLPPNTEAFF
TRBJ2-3,TRBV28,.,CASRPRGDTQYF
TRBJ2-2,TRBV28,.,CASSLTGRELSTGELFF
TRBJ2-7,TRBV28,.,CASSRDSSSYEQYF
TRBJ2-5,TRBV7-9,.,CASSLYLGAETQYF